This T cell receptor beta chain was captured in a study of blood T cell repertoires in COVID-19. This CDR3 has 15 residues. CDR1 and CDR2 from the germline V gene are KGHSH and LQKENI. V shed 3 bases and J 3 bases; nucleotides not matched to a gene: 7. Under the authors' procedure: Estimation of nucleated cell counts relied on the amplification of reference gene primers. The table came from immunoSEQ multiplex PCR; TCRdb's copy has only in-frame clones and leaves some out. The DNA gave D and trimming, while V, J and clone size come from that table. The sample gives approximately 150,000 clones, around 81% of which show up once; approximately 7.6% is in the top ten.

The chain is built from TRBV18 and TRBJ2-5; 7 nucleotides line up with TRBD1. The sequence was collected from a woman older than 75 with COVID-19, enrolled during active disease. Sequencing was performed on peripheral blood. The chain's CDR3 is CASSPSHDREETQYF. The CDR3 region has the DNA TGTGCCAGCTCACCCAGCCACGACAGGGAAGAGACCCAGTACTTC.